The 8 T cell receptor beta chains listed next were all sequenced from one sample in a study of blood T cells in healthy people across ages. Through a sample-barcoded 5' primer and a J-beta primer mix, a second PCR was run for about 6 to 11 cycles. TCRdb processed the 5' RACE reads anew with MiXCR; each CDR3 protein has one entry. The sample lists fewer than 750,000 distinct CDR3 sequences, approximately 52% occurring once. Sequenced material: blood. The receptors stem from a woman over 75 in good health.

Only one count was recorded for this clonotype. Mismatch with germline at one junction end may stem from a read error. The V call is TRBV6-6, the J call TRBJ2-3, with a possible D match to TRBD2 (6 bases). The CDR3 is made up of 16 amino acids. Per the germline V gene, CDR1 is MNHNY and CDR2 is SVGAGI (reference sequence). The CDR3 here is CASTPGRGANTETQYF. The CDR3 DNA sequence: TGTGCCAGCACTCCGGGGCGCGGGGCAAACACAGAGACGCAGTATTTT.

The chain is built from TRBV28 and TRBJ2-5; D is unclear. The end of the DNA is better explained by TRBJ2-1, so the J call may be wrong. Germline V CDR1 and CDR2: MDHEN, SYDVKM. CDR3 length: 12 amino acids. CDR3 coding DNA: TGTGCCAGCCGGGCCCCTCAAGAGACCCAGTTCTTC. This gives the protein CASRAPQETQFF.

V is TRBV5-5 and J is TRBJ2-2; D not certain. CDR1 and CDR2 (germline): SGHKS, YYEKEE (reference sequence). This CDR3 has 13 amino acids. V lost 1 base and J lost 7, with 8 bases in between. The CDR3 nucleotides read TGTGCCAGCAGCTTGTACTCGCACGGGGAGCTGTTTTTT. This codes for CASSLYSHGELFF. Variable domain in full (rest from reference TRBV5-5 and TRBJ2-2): DAGVTQSPTHLIKTRGQQVTLRCSPISGHKSVSWYQQVLGQGPQFIFQYYEKEERGRGNFPDRFSARQFPNYSSELNVNALLLGDSALYLCASSLYSHGELFFGEGSRLTVL.

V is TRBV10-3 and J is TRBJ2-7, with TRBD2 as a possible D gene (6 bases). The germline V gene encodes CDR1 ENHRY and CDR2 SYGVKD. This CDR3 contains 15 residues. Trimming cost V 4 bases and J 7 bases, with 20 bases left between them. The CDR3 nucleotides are TGTGCCATCAGTGTTGCACGGGACTCCGTGAGTGAGCAGTACTTC. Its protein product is CAISVARDSVSEQYF.

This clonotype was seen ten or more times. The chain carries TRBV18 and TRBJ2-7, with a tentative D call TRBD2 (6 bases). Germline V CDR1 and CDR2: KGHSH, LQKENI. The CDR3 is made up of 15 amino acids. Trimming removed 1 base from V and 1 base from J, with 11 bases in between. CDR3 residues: CASSPLTGASYEQYF. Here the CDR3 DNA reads TGTGCCAGCTCACCACTTACGGGAGCGTCCTACGAGCAGTACTTC.

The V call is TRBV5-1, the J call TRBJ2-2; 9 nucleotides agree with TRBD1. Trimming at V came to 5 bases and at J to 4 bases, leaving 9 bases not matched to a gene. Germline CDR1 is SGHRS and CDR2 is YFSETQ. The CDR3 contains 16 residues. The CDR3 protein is CASSPVGTGFTGELFF. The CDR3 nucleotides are TGCGCCAGCAGTCCCGTGGGGACAGGGTTCACCGGGGAGCTGTTTTTT.

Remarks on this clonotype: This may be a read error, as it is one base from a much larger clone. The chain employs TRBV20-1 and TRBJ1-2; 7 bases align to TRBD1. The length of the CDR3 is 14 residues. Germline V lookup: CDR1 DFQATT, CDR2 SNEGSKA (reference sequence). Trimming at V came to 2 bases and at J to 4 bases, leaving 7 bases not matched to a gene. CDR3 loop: CSARRQGDSYGYTF. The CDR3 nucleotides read TGCAGTGCTAGACGGCAGGGGGATTCCTATGGCTACACCTTC.

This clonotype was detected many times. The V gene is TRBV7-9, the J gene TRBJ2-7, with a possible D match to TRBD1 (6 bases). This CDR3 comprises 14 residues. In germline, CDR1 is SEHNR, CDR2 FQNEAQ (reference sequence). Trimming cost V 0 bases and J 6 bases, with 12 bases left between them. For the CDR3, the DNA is TGTGCCAGCAGCTTAGCCTACACAGGGTCCGAGCAGTACTTC. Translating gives CASSLAYTGSEQYF.